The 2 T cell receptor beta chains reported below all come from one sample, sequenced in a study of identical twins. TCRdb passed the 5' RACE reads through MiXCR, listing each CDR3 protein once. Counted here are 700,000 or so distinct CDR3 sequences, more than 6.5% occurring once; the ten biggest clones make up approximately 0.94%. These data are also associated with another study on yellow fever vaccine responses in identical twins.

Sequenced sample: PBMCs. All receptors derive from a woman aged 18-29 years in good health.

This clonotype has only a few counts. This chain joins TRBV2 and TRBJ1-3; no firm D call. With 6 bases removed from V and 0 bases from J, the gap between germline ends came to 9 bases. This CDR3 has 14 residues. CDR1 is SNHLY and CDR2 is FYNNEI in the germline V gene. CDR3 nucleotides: TGTGCCAGCAGCCCGAACTTCTCTGGAAACACCATATATTTT. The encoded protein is CASSPNFSGNTIYF.

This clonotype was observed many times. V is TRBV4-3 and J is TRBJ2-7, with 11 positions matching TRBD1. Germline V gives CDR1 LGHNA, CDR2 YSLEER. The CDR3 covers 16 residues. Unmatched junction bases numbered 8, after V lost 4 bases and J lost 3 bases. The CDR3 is CASSRGAGTGGYEQYF. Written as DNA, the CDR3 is TGCGCCAGCAGCCGAGGAGCCGGGACAGGGGGCTACGAGCAGTACTTC.